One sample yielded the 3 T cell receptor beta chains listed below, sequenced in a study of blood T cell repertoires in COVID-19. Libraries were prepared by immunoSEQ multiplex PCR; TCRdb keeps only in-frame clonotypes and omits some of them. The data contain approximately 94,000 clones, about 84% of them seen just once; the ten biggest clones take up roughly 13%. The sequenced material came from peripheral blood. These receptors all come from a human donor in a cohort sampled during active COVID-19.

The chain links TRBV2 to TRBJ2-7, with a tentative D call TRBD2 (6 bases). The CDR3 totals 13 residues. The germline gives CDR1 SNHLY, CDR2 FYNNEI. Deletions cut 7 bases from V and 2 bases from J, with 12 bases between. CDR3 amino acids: CASKGTGAYEQYF. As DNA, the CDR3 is TGTGCCAGCAAGGGCACGGGGGCCTACGAGCAGTACTTC. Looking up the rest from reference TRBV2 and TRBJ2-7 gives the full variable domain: EPEVTQTPSHQVTQMGQEVILRCVPISNHLYFYWYRQILGQKVEFLVSFYNNEISEKSEIFDDQFSVERPDGSNFTLKIRSTKLEDSAMYFCASKGTGAYEQYFGPGTRLTVT.

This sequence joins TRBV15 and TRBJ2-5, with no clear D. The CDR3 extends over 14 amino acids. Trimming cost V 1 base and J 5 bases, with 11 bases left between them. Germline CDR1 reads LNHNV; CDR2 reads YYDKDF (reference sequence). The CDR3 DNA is TGTGCCACCAGCAGAGGGATCGGGTGGGAGACCCAGTACTTC. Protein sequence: CATSRGIGWETQYF.

The CDR3 sequence: CASSQDPARTESYGANVLTF. The CDR3, as DNA: TGCGCCAGCAGCCAAGACCCCGCTCGGACAGAATCTTATGGGGCCAACGTCCTGACTTTC. The V and J genes are TRBV4-1 and TRBJ2-6; TRBD1 is a possible D gene (6 bases). Looked up from germline, CDR1 is MGHRA and CDR2 is YSYEKL. Trimming removed 0 bases at V and 3 bases at J, with 21 bases between. The length of the CDR3 is 20 residues.